This TCR beta chain emerged from a study of control samples from healthy donors and cancer patients. Using immunoSEQ multiplex PCR, the repertoire was profiled, and TCRdb retains in-frame clones only, with some absent. The sample consists of around 55,000 clones, approximately 90% of them appearing once. The germline V and J ends were trimmed by 4 bases and 7 bases, with 11 bases remaining between them. Germline CDR1 and CDR2: SGHRS and YFSETQ. The CDR3 loop spans 12 amino acids. The table lists this clone with a count of one. This chain connects TRBV5-1 to TRBJ1-1; D uncertain. The sequence was obtained from a middle-aged man with colorectal cancer. Sample: PBMCs. The CDR3 reads CASSTLLGEAFF. In DNA, the CDR3 is TGCGCCAGCAGCACCCTATTGGGTGAAGCTTTCTTT.